Below, 9 T cell receptor beta chains from the same sample are listed, as sequenced in a study of preoperative IRX-2 immunotherapy in early breast cancer. Specified treatment: preoperative locoregional IRX-2 cytokine immunotherapy. Using immunoSEQ multiplex PCR, the repertoire was profiled, and TCRdb retains in-frame clones only, with some absent. The sample has around 28,000 clones, 65% to 85% seen once. The sample in question was lymph node tissue, obtained before IRX-2 immunotherapy. The receptors here all came from a human donor with breast cancer.

The V call is TRBV10-2, the J call TRBJ2-2; TRBD1 agrees at 9 bases. This CDR3 comprises 18 residues. Germline lookup yields CDR1 WSHSY and CDR2 SAAADI. Trimming took 7 bases from V and 0 from J; bases not matched to a gene: 12. Here the CDR3 DNA reads TGCGCCAGCACTAAAACTCTCGGACAGGGGACGAACACCGGGGAGCTGTTTTTT. It is translated as CASTKTLGQGTNTGELFF.

The rearrangement links TRBV12-2 to TRBJ2-7. TRBV12-2 is recorded as a pseudogene. The CDR3 consists of 14 residues. The CDR3 reads CASRLGASSYEQYF. The DNA for the CDR3 is TGTGCAAGTCGCTTAGGCGCCAGCTCCTACGAGCAGTACTTC.

The chain uses TRBV11-3 and TRBJ2-1; D may match TRBD1 or TRBD2 (6 bases each). Per germline, CDR1 SGHNT and CDR2 YENEEA. The CDR3 consists of 15 residues. Deletions cut 3 bases from V and 9 bases from J, with 18 bases between. The CDR3 protein is CASSLTTRTGAEQFF. In DNA, the CDR3 is TGTGCCAGCAGCTTGACTACGCGTACGGGGGCTGAGCAGTTCTTC.

The J gene is TRBJ2-3, the V gene TRBV15, with D hard to call. V gave up 8 bases and J gave up 0 bases, with 12 bases separating them. CDR1 and CDR2 (germline): LNHNV, YYDKDF (reference sequence). CDR3 length: 14 amino acids. The CDR3 DNA sequence: TGTGCCACCCTATTGGGTGCTAGCACAGATACGCAGTATTTT. Protein product: CATLLGASTDTQYF.

The chain is built from TRBV7-1 and TRBJ1-4; the D is unclear. TRBV7-1 counts as an open reading frame of uncertain function. The V end lost 5 bases, the J end lost 7 bases, and 14 bases lay between the germline ends. The CDR3 totals 14 residues. As DNA, the CDR3 is TGTGCCAGCAGCCCTGGTGGGGTTCCTGAAAAACTGTTTTTT. Its translation is CASSPGGVPEKLFF.

The chain is built from TRBV19 and TRBJ2-2; D may be TRBD2 (5 bases). V was pared by 7 bases and J by 6 bases, with 18 bases between. CDR3 length: 15 amino acids. CDR1 is LNHDA and CDR2 is SQIVND in the germline V gene (reference sequence). This CDR3 reads CASIVSFYGAGELFF. CDR3 bases: TGTGCCAGTATAGTATCGTTCTACGGGGCCGGGGAGCTGTTTTTT.

The gene calls are TRBV7-1 and TRBJ2-2; D tentatively reads TRBD1 or TRBD2 (5 bases each). TRBV7-1 counts as an open reading frame of uncertain function. This CDR3 comprises 14 residues. V gave up 3 bases and J gave up 6 bases, with 11 bases separating them. CDR3 in amino acids: CASSSSRGAGELFF. CDR3 sequence (DNA): TGTGCCAGCAGCTCGTCACGAGGGGCCGGGGAGCTGTTTTTT.

To note about this clone: An end of the junction differs from the germline gene, which may be a read error. The chain joins TRBV11-3 to TRBJ1-1; the D is unclear. The germline V gene encodes CDR1 SGHNT and CDR2 YENEEA. The CDR3 totals 15 residues. The DNA for the CDR3 is TGTGCTAGCAGCCCTGGTCGTCACCTGGGCACTGAAGCTTTCTTT. This translates into CASSPGRHLGTEAFF.

This clone was observed a few times. The chain couples TRBV10-2 to TRBJ2-4, with D perhaps matching TRBD1 (5 bases). CDR3 size: 13 residues. Deletions cut 4 bases from V and 8 bases from J, with 12 bases between. In germline, CDR1 is WSHSY, CDR2 SAAADI. CDR3 nucleotides: TGCGCCAGCAGTGCCCAGGGATGGGACATTCAGTACTTC. The encoded protein is CASSAQGWDIQYF.